The source of this TCR beta chain is a study of blood T cell repertoires in COVID-19 (dated by TCRdb to the early 2020s). Describing the broader study: Collaborator samples came from the United States, Italy and Spain and covered acute and convalescent phases of COVID-19. Sample metadata almost always included a de-identified subject ID, COVID-19 status, age in years and sex. Samples were obtained from the ongoing ImmuneRACE study (first 160 participants) and from approximately 1,200 subjects provided by 6 global collaborators. Where available, HLA class I and class II types were taken from metadata supplied by the sample provider and were not determined by assay-based typing. The repertoires were released in a freely available public database intended as a resource for research on the immune response to SARS-CoV-2. The dataset comprised deeply sampled blood TCRbeta repertoires from subjects exposed to, actively infected with, or recovered from COVID-19. The material from the prospective study consisted of cDNA or gDNA derived from T cells, B-cell-depleted T cells, or PBMCs. Overall study outcomes, separate from this receptor: How much clinical and demographic metadata was included differed by source and by participant, and the metadata was provided uncurated.

Comments on this clone: Its antigen has not been determined. Qualities for individual bases were not recorded, and no much larger clone is one base off.

TCRbeta CDR3 regions were amplified from genomic DNA by means of the immunoSEQ Assay, a bias-controlled multiplex PCR. The original pipeline was this. The number of nucleated cells in each sample was estimated by amplification of reference gene primers within the assay. Sequence reads were collapsed and filtered to measure the absolute abundance of every unique TCRbeta CDR3 rearrangement. For each sample, productive Simpson clonality was calculated by taking the square root of Simpson's diversity index across productive rearrangements. The clones in this table, taken by TCRdb from immuneACCESS, are in-frame only. Not every clone is retained; where verified, under half of the shortfall comes from an unresolved V gene, and the cause of the rest is unknown. The V and J calls and clone size come from that table; D and trimming were worked out from the DNA. The sample records some 200,000 clones, about 86% of which are singletons. The ten top clones hold 14% of the sample.

Whole blood was collected in K2EDTA tubes by collaborating institutions according to the institutions' own protocols. For TCRbeta analysis, collaborators shipped samples in one of three forms: frozen whole blood, isolated PBMCs, or DNA extracted from either of those sample types. The CDR3 covers 16 residues, taking in both the cysteine and the phenylalanine. Only CDR3 DNA remains: 48 bases, in frame from the first base. CDR1 is given as MGHRA and CDR2 as YSYEKL, both from the germline V gene. V is pruned by 0 bases and J by 3 bases, leaving 3 bases of the junction without a gene match. The chain couples TRBV4-1 to TRBJ2-1; 9 middle bases align to TRBD1. The sequencing input was peripheral blood. The receptor was derived from a man aged 25-45 years with active or convalescent COVID-19. The nucleotide sequence reads as follows: TGCGCCAGCAGCCAAGATGACAGGGGGGTCTACAATGAGCAGTTCTTC. The resulting protein is CASSQDDRGVYNEQFF.